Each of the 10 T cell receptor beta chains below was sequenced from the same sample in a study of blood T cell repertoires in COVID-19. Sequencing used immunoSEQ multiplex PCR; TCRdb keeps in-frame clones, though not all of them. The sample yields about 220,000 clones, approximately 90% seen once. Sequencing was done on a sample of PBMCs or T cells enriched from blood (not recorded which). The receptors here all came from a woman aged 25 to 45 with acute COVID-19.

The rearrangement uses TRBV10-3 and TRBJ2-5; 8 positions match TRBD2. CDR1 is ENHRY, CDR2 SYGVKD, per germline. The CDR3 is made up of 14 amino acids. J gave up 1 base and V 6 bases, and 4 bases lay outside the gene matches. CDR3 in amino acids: CAISTTSGQETQYF. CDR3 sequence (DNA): TGTGCCATCAGCACCACTAGCGGCCAAGAGACCCAGTACTTC.

CDR3 in DNA: TGTGCCAGCAGTTTAATACTAGCGGGGTTTAATGAGCAGTTCTTC. Its protein is CASSLILAGFNEQFF. This chain links TRBV27 with TRBJ2-1, with 10 bases fitting TRBD2. Germline V gene lookup returns CDR1 MNHEY and CDR2 SMNVEV (reference sequence). The CDR3 totals 15 residues. V lost 2 bases and J lost 7; bases outside the gene matches: 5.

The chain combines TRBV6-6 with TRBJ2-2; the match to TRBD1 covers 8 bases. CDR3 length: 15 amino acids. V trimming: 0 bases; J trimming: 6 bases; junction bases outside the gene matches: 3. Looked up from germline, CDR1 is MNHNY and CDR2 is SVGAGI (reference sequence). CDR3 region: CASSYSTGVPGELFF. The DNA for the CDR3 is TGTGCCAGCAGTTACTCGACAGGGGTCCCCGGGGAGCTGTTTTTT.

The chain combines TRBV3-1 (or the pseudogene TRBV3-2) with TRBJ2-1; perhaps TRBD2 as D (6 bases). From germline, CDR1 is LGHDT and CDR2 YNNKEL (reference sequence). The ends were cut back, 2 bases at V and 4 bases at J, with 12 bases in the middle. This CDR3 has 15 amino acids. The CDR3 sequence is CASSQQAGTYNEQFF. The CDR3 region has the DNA TGTGCCAGCAGCCAACAGGCAGGGACTTACAATGAGCAGTTCTTC.

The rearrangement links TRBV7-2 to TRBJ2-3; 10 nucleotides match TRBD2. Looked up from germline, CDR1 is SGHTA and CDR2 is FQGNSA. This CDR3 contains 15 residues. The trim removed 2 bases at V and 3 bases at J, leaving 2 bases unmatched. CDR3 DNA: TGTGCCAGCAGCTTATCGGGACTAGCGACAGATACGCAGTATTTT. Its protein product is CASSLSGLATDTQYF.

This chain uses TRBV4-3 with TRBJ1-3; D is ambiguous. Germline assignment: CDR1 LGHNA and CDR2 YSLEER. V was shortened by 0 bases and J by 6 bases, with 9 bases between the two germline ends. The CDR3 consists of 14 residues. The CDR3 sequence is CASSQEAGPNTIYF. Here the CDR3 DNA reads TGCGCCAGCAGCCAAGAGGCAGGTCCAAACACCATATATTTT.

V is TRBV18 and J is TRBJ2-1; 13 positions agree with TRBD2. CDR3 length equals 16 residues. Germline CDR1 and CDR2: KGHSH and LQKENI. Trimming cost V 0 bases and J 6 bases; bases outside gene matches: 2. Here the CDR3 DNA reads TGTGCCAGCTCACCACCGGGACTAGCGGGATTCAATGAGCAGTTCTTC. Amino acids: CASSPPGLAGFNEQFF.

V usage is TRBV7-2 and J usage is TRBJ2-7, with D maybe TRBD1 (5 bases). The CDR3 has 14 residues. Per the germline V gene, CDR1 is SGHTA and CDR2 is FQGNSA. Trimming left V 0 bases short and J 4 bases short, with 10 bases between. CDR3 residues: CASSLALTAYEQYF. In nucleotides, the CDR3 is TGTGCCAGCAGCTTAGCGCTGACAGCTTACGAGCAGTACTTC.

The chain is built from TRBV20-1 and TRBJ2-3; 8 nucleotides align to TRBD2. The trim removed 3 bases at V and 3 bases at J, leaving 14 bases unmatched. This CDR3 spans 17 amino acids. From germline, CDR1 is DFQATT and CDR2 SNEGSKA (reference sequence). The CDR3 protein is CSASSVDRGGLTDTQYF. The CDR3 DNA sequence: TGCAGTGCTAGTAGCGTTGACCGGGGGGGCCTGACAGATACGCAGTATTTT.

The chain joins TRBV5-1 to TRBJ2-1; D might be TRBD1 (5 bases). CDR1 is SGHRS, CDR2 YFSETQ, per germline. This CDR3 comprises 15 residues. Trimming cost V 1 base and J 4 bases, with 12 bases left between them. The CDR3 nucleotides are TGCGCCAGCAGCTTGATACCGCAGGGTTACAATGAGCAGTTCTTC. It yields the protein CASSLIPQGYNEQFF.